A selection of T cell receptor beta chains follows, all from one sample in a study of cytomegalovirus exposure and HLA in healthy donors. Sequencing was performed with immunoSEQ multiplex PCR; in TCRdb, only in-frame clones are kept and a portion is missing. This table has approximately 140,000 clones, roughly 72% appearing once. The material sequenced was PBMCs. The receptors here all came from a woman aged 45-59 years in good health and CMV-seronegative. The CDR3 runs from the conserved cysteine through the conserved F or W. A D gene is named only where the DNA matches it firmly. Size tells how often a clone was seen (once, few, many) or the class of an expanded clone, and some rows leave it out.

clone size	J gene	D gene	V gene	CDR3 protein	CDR3 DNA
NA	TRBJ1-2	TRBD1	TRBV6-5	CASSYSGTGANYGYTF	TGTGCCAGCAGTTACTCCGGGACAGGGGCTAACTATGGCTACACCTTC
NA	TRBJ1-1	TRBD1	TRBV18	CASSSETGGLNTEAFF	TGTGCCAGCTCATCGGAGACAGGGGGCCTGAACACTGAAGCTTTCTTT
NA	TRBJ1-3	NA	TRBV7-8	CASSFGFAQTSGNTIYF	TGTGCCAGCAGCTTCGGCTTCGCGCAGACAAGTGGAAACACCATATATTTT
NA	TRBJ1-1	NA	TRBV27	CASYQTGLNTEAFF	TGTGCCAGTTACCAAACAGGATTGAACACTGAAGCTTTCTTT
once	TRBJ2-7	NA	TRBV25-1	CASRAHYEQYF	TGTGCCAGCAGGGCACACTACGAGCAGTACTTC
NA	TRBJ1-4	NA	TRBV28	CASRLGGYNEKLFF	TGTGCCAGCAGGTTAGGAGGGTATAATGAAAAACTGTTTTTT
NA	TRBJ2-5	TRBD1	TRBV19	CASSSGQGLRETQYF	TGTGCCAGTAGTAGTGGACAGGGTCTGAGGGAGACCCAGTACTTC
NA	TRBJ2-4	NA	TRBV6-6	CASSYSGVTNIQYF	TGTGCCAGCAGTTACTCGGGAGTTACAAACATTCAGTACTTC
NA	TRBJ2-1	TRBD1	TRBV4-3	CASSQDVPGGNTGIPNEQFF	TGCGCCAGCAGCCAAGATGTGCCAGGGGGCAATACCGGCATTCCTAATGAGCAGTTCTTC
NA	TRBJ2-1	TRBD2	TRBV6-5	CASNPGGFSYNEQFF	TGTGCCAGCAACCCCGGGGGGTTCTCCTACAATGAGCAGTTCTTC
NA	TRBJ1-1	NA	TRBV4-1	CASSQARGAEAFF	TGCGCCAGCAGCCAAGCCCGGGGGGCCGAAGCTTTCTTT
NA	TRBJ1-2	NA	TRBV18	CASSRSETNYGYTF	TGTGCCAGCTCACGGAGTGAGACTAACTATGGCTACACCTTC
NA	TRBJ2-5	TRBD2	TRBV7-6	CASSLEASGNWQNQYF	TGTGCCAGCAGCTTAGAGGCTAGCGGGAATTGGCAGAACCAGTACTTC
NA	TRBJ2-1	NA	TRBV21-1	CASSHILAEQFF	TGTGCCAGCAGCCACATACTAGCGGAGCAGTTCTTC
few	TRBJ1-1	NA	TRBV13	CASSFGQFMNTEAFF	TGTGCCAGCAGCTTCGGACAGTTCATGAACACTGAAGCTTTCTTT
once	TRBJ2-1	TRBD2	TRBV7-9	CASSPAGDLSNEQFF	TGTGCCAGCAGCCCAGCGGGAGATTTATCCAATGAGCAGTTCTTC
NA	TRBJ2-3	NA	TRBV10-3	CAIRIDRITDTQYF	TGTGCCATCAGGATAGACAGGATCACAGATACGCAGTATTTT
NA	TRBJ2-5	NA	TRBV13	CASSQWGLAQETQYF	TGTGCCAGCAGCCAATGGGGACTGGCACAAGAGACCCAGTACTTC
NA	TRBJ2-5	NA	TRBV6-5	CASSRASETQYF	TGTGCCAGCAGTCGAGCGTCAGAGACCCAGTACTTC
NA	TRBJ1-1	NA	TRBV7-3	CASSLGGSTEAFF	TGTGCCAGCAGCTTAGGAGGGAGCACTGAAGCTTTCTTT
NA	TRBJ1-1	TRBD1	TRBV5-6	CASRAGQGTFHTEAFF	TGTGCCAGCAGGGCGGGACAGGGGACTTTCCACACTGAAGCTTTCTTT
NA	TRBJ2-7	NA	TRBV9	CASSVGVGGYEQYF	TGTGCCAGCAGCGTAGGAGTGGGGGGCTACGAGCAGTACTTC
NA	TRBJ2-4	NA	TRBV7-9	CASSTTDTIAKNIQYF	TGTGCCAGCAGCACGACAGACACAATAGCCAAAAACATTCAGTACTTC
NA	TRBJ1-5	TRBD1	TRBV7-2	CASSLRDRGWGQPQHF	TGTGCCAGCAGCTTGAGGGACAGGGGTTGGGGTCAGCCCCAGCATTTT
NA	TRBJ2-1	TRBD2	TRBV4-1	CASSLGLAGGVSYNEQFF	TGCGCCAGCAGCCTTGGACTAGCGGGAGGTGTATCCTACAATGAGCAGTTCTTC
NA	TRBJ2-4	NA	TRBV7-2	CASSLDRGGIQYF	TGTGCCAGCAGCTTAGATAGAGGGGGCATTCAGTACTTC
once	TRBJ1-1	NA	TRBV6-6	CASSYEGNTEAFF	TGTGCCAGCAGTTACGAGGGGAACACTGAAGCTTTCTTT
NA	TRBJ1-1	NA	TRBV19	CASSNGGANTEAFF	TGTGCCAGTAGTAATGGGGGCGCGAACACTGAAGCTTTCTTT
NA	TRBJ2-2	TRBD2	TRBV14	CASSQLSGSGSGELFF	TGTGCCAGCAGCCAACTGAGCGGGAGTGGGTCCGGGGAGCTGTTTTTT
few	TRBJ1-2	TRBD1	TRBV6-1	CASSEDRGRDYGYTF	TGTGCCAGCAGTGAAGACAGGGGGCGCGACTATGGCTACACCTTC
once	TRBJ2-5	TRBD2	TRBV9	CASSVDLTSGRRQETQYF	TGTGCCAGCAGCGTAGATCTTACTAGCGGGAGACGCCAAGAGACCCAGTACTTC
NA	TRBJ2-7	TRBD1	TRBV5-6	CASSSGTGIYEQYF	TGTGCCAGCAGCTCCGGGACAGGGATCTACGAGCAGTACTTC
NA	TRBJ2-3	NA	TRBV25-1	CASSEVAGTDTQYF	TGTGCCAGCAGTGAAGTAGCGGGCACAGATACGCAGTATTTT
NA	TRBJ2-2	NA	TRBV4-2	CASSQDVGAGTGELFF	TGTGCCAGCAGCCAGGATGTCGGAGCGGGCACCGGGGAGCTGTTTTTT
NA	TRBJ2-5	NA	TRBV29-1	CSVETSNLETQYF	TGCAGCGTTGAAACTTCTAATTTAGAGACCCAGTACTTC
NA	TRBJ1-2	NA	TRBV29-1	CSVPQREGVANYGYTF	TGCAGCGTCCCACAACGAGAGGGAGTGGCGAACTATGGCTACACCTTC
NA	TRBJ1-2	NA	TRBV5-4	CASSLVRGGYTF	TGTGCCAGCAGCTTGGTTAGGGGCGGCTACACCTTC
NA	TRBJ2-5	TRBD1	TRBV10-3	CAISERQGAGGETQYF	TGTGCCATCAGTGAAAGACAGGGGGCGGGTGGAGAGACCCAGTACTTC
NA	TRBJ2-3	NA	TRBV5-1	CASSLASGSTDTQYF	TGCGCCAGCAGCTTGGCCAGCGGGAGCACAGATACGCAGTATTTT
NA	TRBJ2-5	TRBD1	TRBV7-6	CASSLGQVKETQYF	TGTGCCAGCAGCTTGGGACAGGTGAAAGAGACCCAGTACTTC
NA	TRBJ1-5	TRBD1	TRBV4-1	CASSQSTGTPTPQHF	TGCGCCAGCAGCCAATCGACAGGGACCCCTACGCCCCAGCATTTT